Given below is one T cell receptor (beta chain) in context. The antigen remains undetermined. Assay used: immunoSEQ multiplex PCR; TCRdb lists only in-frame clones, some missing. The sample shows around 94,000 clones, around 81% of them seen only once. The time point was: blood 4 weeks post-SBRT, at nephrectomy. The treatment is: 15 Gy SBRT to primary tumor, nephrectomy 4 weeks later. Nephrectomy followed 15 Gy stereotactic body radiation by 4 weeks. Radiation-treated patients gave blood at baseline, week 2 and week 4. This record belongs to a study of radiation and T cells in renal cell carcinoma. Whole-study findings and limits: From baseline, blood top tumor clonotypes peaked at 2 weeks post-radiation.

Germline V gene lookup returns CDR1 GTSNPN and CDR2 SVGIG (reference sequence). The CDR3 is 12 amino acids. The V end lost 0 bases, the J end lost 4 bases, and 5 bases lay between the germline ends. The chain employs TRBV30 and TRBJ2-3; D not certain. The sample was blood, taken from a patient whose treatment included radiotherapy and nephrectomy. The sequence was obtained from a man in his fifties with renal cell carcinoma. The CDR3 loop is CAWSVAPDTQYF. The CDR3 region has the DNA TGTGCCTGGAGTGTAGCCCCAGATACGCAGTATTTT.